Listed below are T cell receptor beta chains from one sample, sequenced in a study of blood T cell repertoires in COVID-19. Generated by immunoSEQ multiplex PCR, the TCRdb table keeps only in-frame clones and is missing some. This sample carries about 360,000 clones, more than 70% of them seen once, and the ten largest clones take 1.3%. Sequenced input: PBMCs or T cells enriched from blood (not recorded which). The origin of the receptors is a man aged 25-40 years who had recovered from COVID-19. The CDR3 runs from the conserved cysteine through the conserved F or W. The order of the fields is V gene, J gene, clone size, D gene, CDR3 DNA, CDR3 protein. The D gene is left open where the match is weak. Size is stated for part of the rows, as once, few or many counts, or as a class when the clone is expanded.

v_call: TRBV6-5; j_call: TRBJ1-6; clone_size: NA; d_call: TRBD1; cdr3_nt: TGTGCCAGCAAGTGGGGGACAGGGACTGATTCACCCCTCCACTTT; cdr3_aa: CASKWGTGTDSPLHF
v_call: TRBV30; j_call: TRBJ1-1; clone_size: NA; d_call: NA; cdr3_nt: TGTGCCGGGGGAGAATTGAGTGAAGCTTTCTTT; cdr3_aa: CAGGELSEAFF
v_call: TRBV5-5; j_call: TRBJ2-7; clone_size: NA; d_call: NA; cdr3_nt: TGTGCCAGCAGCTTACTCGGACAGAGCTACGAGCAGTACTTC; cdr3_aa: CASSLLGQSYEQYF
v_call: TRBV10-2; j_call: TRBJ1-1; clone_size: NA; d_call: NA; cdr3_nt: TGCGCCAGCAGTGAGTCACGAGGTACTGAAGCTTTCTTT; cdr3_aa: CASSESRGTEAFF
v_call: TRBV6-5; j_call: TRBJ2-5; clone_size: NA; d_call: TRBD1; cdr3_nt: TGTGCCAGCAGTTATGGGACAGGCCAAGAGACCCAGTACTTC; cdr3_aa: CASSYGTGQETQYF
v_call: TRBV15; j_call: TRBJ2-5; clone_size: NA; d_call: NA; cdr3_nt: TGTGCCACCAGCAGAGACCCCATCCAGACCCAGTACTTC; cdr3_aa: CATSRDPIQTQYF
v_call: TRBV2; j_call: TRBJ1-1; clone_size: NA; d_call: NA; cdr3_nt: TGTGCCAGGGGGGGACCCCTGAAGACTGAAGCTTTCTTT; cdr3_aa: CARGGPLKTEAFF
v_call: TRBV4-1; j_call: TRBJ1-3; clone_size: NA; d_call: NA; cdr3_nt: TGCGCCAGCAGCCAAGATCCAGGCCGAAACACCATATATTTT; cdr3_aa: CASSQDPGRNTIYF
v_call: TRBV5-1; j_call: TRBJ1-2; clone_size: few; d_call: NA; cdr3_nt: TGCGCCAGCAGCCCAGGACAGTACGGGGTTGGCTATGGCTACACCTTC; cdr3_aa: CASSPGQYGVGYGYTF
v_call: TRBV14; j_call: TRBJ2-5; clone_size: NA; d_call: TRBD2; cdr3_nt: TGTGCCAGCAGCCAAGATCGGGGTCCATTTTTAGCGGGGGAAGAGACCCAGTACTTC; cdr3_aa: CASSQDRGPFLAGEETQYF
v_call: TRBV11-2; j_call: TRBJ2-3; clone_size: NA; d_call: NA; cdr3_nt: TGTGCCAGCAGTGAACAGGGAAGCACAGATACGCAGTATTTT; cdr3_aa: CASSEQGSTDTQYF
v_call: TRBV7-8; j_call: TRBJ1-4; clone_size: few; d_call: TRBD1; cdr3_nt: TGTGCCAGCAGCTTAGTGGGACAGGGGAATGAAAAACTGTTTTTT; cdr3_aa: CASSLVGQGNEKLFF
v_call: TRBV6-1; j_call: TRBJ2-1; clone_size: few; d_call: TRBD2; cdr3_nt: TGTGCCAGCAGTGAAACCGGGACTAGCAGTGAGCAGTTCTTC; cdr3_aa: CASSETGTSSEQFF
v_call: TRBV7-6; j_call: TRBJ2-5; clone_size: NA; d_call: NA; cdr3_nt: TGTGCCAGCAGCTTAGCGTGGGCCCTACAAGAGACCCAGTACTTC; cdr3_aa: CASSLAWALQETQYF
v_call: TRBV7-2; j_call: TRBJ1-6; clone_size: NA; d_call: NA; cdr3_nt: TGTGCCAGCAGCGGGGGGACGGGCTTTAATTCACCCCTCCACTTT; cdr3_aa: CASSGGTGFNSPLHF
v_call: TRBV27; j_call: TRBJ2-7; clone_size: NA; d_call: TRBD1; cdr3_nt: TGTGCCAGCAGTTCCGACAGGGCGTCTACCTACGAGCAGTACTTC; cdr3_aa: CASSSDRASTYEQYF
v_call: TRBV25-1; j_call: TRBJ1-5; clone_size: once; d_call: NA; cdr3_nt: TGTGCCAGCAGTGGGCAGGGTTATCAGCCCCAGCATTTT; cdr3_aa: CASSGQGYQPQHF
v_call: TRBV3-1/TRBV3-2; j_call: TRBJ2-2; clone_size: NA; d_call: NA; cdr3_nt: TGTGCCAGCACGCAAGGCAGCGGTGGGGAGCTGTTTTTT; cdr3_aa: CASTQGSGGELFF
v_call: TRBV10-3; j_call: TRBJ1-4; clone_size: NA; d_call: NA; cdr3_nt: TGTGCCATCAGTGAGGCCTGGACAGACAAAAAACTGTTTTTT; cdr3_aa: CAISEAWTDKKLFF
v_call: TRBV5-1; j_call: TRBJ2-7; clone_size: NA; d_call: NA; cdr3_nt: TGCGCCAGCAGCTTGACAGGGCCGGAGCAGTACTTC; cdr3_aa: CASSLTGPEQYF
v_call: TRBV4-1; j_call: TRBJ1-5; clone_size: NA; d_call: TRBD1; cdr3_nt: TGCGCCAGCAGCCCTTCTAACAGGGGTAGCAATCAGCCCCAGCATTTT; cdr3_aa: CASSPSNRGSNQPQHF
v_call: TRBV4-3; j_call: TRBJ1-2; clone_size: NA; d_call: NA; cdr3_nt: TGCGCCAGCAGCCAATCCATCGATCGCAGAGGGAACTATGGCTACACCTTC; cdr3_aa: CASSQSIDRRGNYGYTF
v_call: TRBV2; j_call: TRBJ1-1; clone_size: NA; d_call: TRBD1; cdr3_nt: TGTGCCAGCAGGGGACAGGGGTACACTGAAGCTTTCTTT; cdr3_aa: CASRGQGYTEAFF
v_call: TRBV5-4; j_call: TRBJ2-1; clone_size: NA; d_call: TRBD2; cdr3_nt: TGTGCCAGCAGCTCTAGCGGCCTTTTGGGGGATGAGCAGTTCTTC; cdr3_aa: CASSSSGLLGDEQFF
v_call: TRBV3-1/TRBV3-2; j_call: TRBJ1-2; clone_size: NA; d_call: NA; cdr3_nt: TGTGCCAGCAGCCAAGCGGGGGAACGCTATGGCTACACCTTC; cdr3_aa: CASSQAGERYGYTF
v_call: TRBV4-1; j_call: TRBJ1-3; clone_size: NA; d_call: NA; cdr3_nt: TGCGCCAGCAGCCCCCAAACGGGTGGAAACACCATATATTTT; cdr3_aa: CASSPQTGGNTIYF
v_call: TRBV4-1; j_call: TRBJ1-1; clone_size: NA; d_call: TRBD1; cdr3_nt: TGCGCCAGCAGCTTCCGGACAGGGGCCAACACTGAAGCTTTCTTT; cdr3_aa: CASSFRTGANTEAFF
v_call: TRBV9; j_call: TRBJ2-2; clone_size: NA; d_call: TRBD2; cdr3_nt: TGTGCCAGCAGCGTAGGCGGGGGTGTCGCCGGGGAGCTGTTTTTT; cdr3_aa: CASSVGGGVAGELFF